These T cell receptor beta chains were read from a single sample in a study of blood T cell repertoires in COVID-19. Produced via immunoSEQ multiplex PCR; TCRdb's table is partial and in-frame only. Seen here are over 55,000 clones, around 83% observed once, and the top ten hold roughly 10%. Sequenced material: peripheral blood. Receptors were obtained from a man between 45 and 60 years old with COVID-19, enrolled during active disease. Each CDR3 is given with its conserved first and last residue. D genes are given only for firm matches. Only some rows state a clone size, as once, few, many or a class for expanded clones.

d_gene: TRBD2; abundance: -; j_gene: TRBJ2-2; v_gene: TRBV7-3; CDR3nt: TGTGCCAGCAGGCGGACTAGCGGAACCGGGGAGCTGTTTTTT; CDR3aa: CASRRTSGTGELFF
d_gene: -; abundance: few; j_gene: TRBJ2-7; v_gene: TRBV30; CDR3nt: TGTGCCTGGAGCCCTCAGCCCGGGGGAGGTGTCTACGAGCAGTACTTC; CDR3aa: CAWSPQPGGGVYEQYF
d_gene: -; abundance: -; j_gene: TRBJ2-7; v_gene: TRBV4-1; CDR3nt: TGCGCCAGCAGCCAAGTAGGGCAGGGGGGTGAGCAGTACTTC; CDR3aa: CASSQVGQGGEQYF
d_gene: -; abundance: -; j_gene: TRBJ1-6; v_gene: TRBV3-1/TRBV3-2; CDR3nt: TGTGCCAGCAGCCAAGAGGACTTGGATAATTCACCCCTCCACTTT; CDR3aa: CASSQEDLDNSPLHF
d_gene: -; abundance: -; j_gene: TRBJ1-1; v_gene: TRBV28; CDR3nt: TGTGCCTCATCGTGGGCCGCTGAAGCTTTCTTT; CDR3aa: CASSWAAEAFF
d_gene: -; abundance: -; j_gene: TRBJ1-1; v_gene: TRBV19; CDR3nt: TGTGCCAGTAGAGCATCGGGGAACACTGAAGCTTTCTTT; CDR3aa: CASRASGNTEAFF
d_gene: TRBD2; abundance: -; j_gene: TRBJ2-7; v_gene: TRBV12-3/TRBV12-4; CDR3nt: TGTGCCAGCAGAGTAGCGGGATCCTACGAGCAGTACTTC; CDR3aa: CASRVAGSYEQYF
d_gene: TRBD1; abundance: once; j_gene: TRBJ2-1; v_gene: TRBV11-3; CDR3nt: TGTGCCAGCAGCTTAGGGCAGGGGGATTACATTCAGTTCTTC; CDR3aa: CASSLGQGDYIQFF
d_gene: -; abundance: -; j_gene: TRBJ1-4; v_gene: TRBV25-1; CDR3nt: TGTGCCAGCAGTGAGCTAAGGGAGCGGACTCGGGAAAAACTGTTTTTT; CDR3aa: CASSELRERTREKLFF
d_gene: -; abundance: -; j_gene: TRBJ2-7; v_gene: TRBV18; CDR3nt: TGTGCCAGCTCACCGGGGTCCACCCGGGGAGAGCAGTACTTC; CDR3aa: CASSPGSTRGEQYF
d_gene: -; abundance: -; j_gene: TRBJ2-1; v_gene: TRBV6-2/TRBV6-3; CDR3nt: TGTGCCAGCAGTTACTCAGCTGGGGCTTACAATGAGCAGTTCTTC; CDR3aa: CASSYSAGAYNEQFF
d_gene: TRBD1; abundance: -; j_gene: TRBJ2-7; v_gene: TRBV5-5; CDR3nt: TGTGCCAGCAGCCGGGACAGAACCTTCTACGAGCAGTACTTC; CDR3aa: CASSRDRTFYEQYF
d_gene: -; abundance: -; j_gene: TRBJ2-7; v_gene: TRBV10-1; CDR3nt: TGCGCCAGCAGTGAGGGTAGCTCCTACGAGCAGTACTTC; CDR3aa: CASSEGSSYEQYF
d_gene: -; abundance: -; j_gene: TRBJ1-2; v_gene: TRBV18; CDR3nt: TGTGCCAGCTCACCACGACAGGTCGGGTATGGCTACACCTTC; CDR3aa: CASSPRQVGYGYTF
d_gene: -; abundance: -; j_gene: TRBJ1-5; v_gene: TRBV6-2/TRBV6-3; CDR3nt: TGTGCCAGCAGCCCCGGCAGGTATAGCAATCAGCCCCAGCATTTT; CDR3aa: CASSPGRYSNQPQHF
d_gene: TRBD1; abundance: -; j_gene: TRBJ2-7; v_gene: TRBV9; CDR3nt: TGTGCCAGCAGCGCTGGACAGGGTTCGGGAGAAGCCTACGAGCAGTACTTC; CDR3aa: CASSAGQGSGEAYEQYF
d_gene: TRBD1; abundance: -; j_gene: TRBJ2-7; v_gene: TRBV11-2; CDR3nt: TGTGCCAGCAGCATGGTGAGGGGGCCGGGGCTCTCCGAGCAGTACTTC; CDR3aa: CASSMVRGPGLSEQYF
d_gene: -; abundance: -; j_gene: TRBJ2-1; v_gene: TRBV4-2; CDR3nt: TGTGCCAGCAGCGCGCGGAACGGGAGAGGCAATGAGCAGTTCTTC; CDR3aa: CASSARNGRGNEQFF
d_gene: TRBD2; abundance: many; j_gene: TRBJ2-3; v_gene: TRBV28; CDR3nt: TGTGCCAGCAGCCTAGCGGGAGTAGAGGTAGATACGCAGTATTTT; CDR3aa: CASSLAGVEVDTQYF
d_gene: -; abundance: few; j_gene: TRBJ1-6; v_gene: TRBV19; CDR3nt: TGTGCCAGTAGTATTAAAATGCACTTT; CDR3aa: CASSIKMHF
d_gene: TRBD1; abundance: -; j_gene: TRBJ1-5; v_gene: TRBV28; CDR3nt: TGTGCCAGCAGTAAGACAGGGTACAATCAGCCCCAGCATTTT; CDR3aa: CASSKTGYNQPQHF
d_gene: TRBD2; abundance: once; j_gene: TRBJ2-7; v_gene: TRBV29-1; CDR3nt: TGCAGCGTTGAAGACTCACTAGCGGGTCTCTCCTACGAGCAGTACTTC; CDR3aa: CSVEDSLAGLSYEQYF
d_gene: TRBD2; abundance: -; j_gene: TRBJ2-1; v_gene: TRBV9; CDR3nt: TGTGCCAGCAGCGGTAGCGGGAGGGAGGGTTTCGATGAGCAGTTCTTC; CDR3aa: CASSGSGREGFDEQFF
d_gene: TRBD2; abundance: few; j_gene: TRBJ2-7; v_gene: TRBV7-2; CDR3nt: TGTGCCAGCAGCTCTTGGGGTAGCGGGGAGAAGTCCTACGAGCAGTACTTC; CDR3aa: CASSSWGSGEKSYEQYF
d_gene: -; abundance: -; j_gene: TRBJ2-3; v_gene: TRBV2; CDR3nt: TGTGCCAGCAGGCAGGGATCACCGCAGTATTTT; CDR3aa: CASRQGSPQYF
d_gene: TRBD1; abundance: -; j_gene: TRBJ1-2; v_gene: TRBV6-5; CDR3nt: TGTGCCAGCAGTCTTCGACAGGGGCCGGGCTACACCTTC; CDR3aa: CASSLRQGPGYTF
d_gene: -; abundance: -; j_gene: TRBJ1-1; v_gene: TRBV4-1; CDR3nt: TGCGCCAGCAGCCAAGGGCCCTCAGCTTTCTTT; CDR3aa: CASSQGPSAFF